This paragraph reports one T cell receptor beta chain. As yet, its antigen is unknown. This entry belongs to a study of STAT5B mutations in CD4+ large granular lymphocyte leukemia. Study-level results: Patient CD4-sorted repertoires looked more clonal than healthy CD4+ repertoires, even without putative leukemic clones.

Measured with immunoSEQ multiplex PCR; TCRdb has only the in-frame clones, and not every one. This sample has about 35,000 clones, with 65% to 70% found just once. This clonotype was sampled from a human donor in good health. Sequenced: CD4+ T cells from blood buffy coats.

DNA for the CDR3: TGTGCCAGCAGCTTAGCTCCAGACAACTATGGCTACACCTTC. Protein product: CASSLAPDNYGYTF. This chain joins TRBV7-2 and TRBJ1-2; the D is unclear. The germline CDR1 and CDR2 sequences are SGHTA and FQGNSA. This CDR3 comprises 14 residues. With 0 bases removed from V and 2 bases from J, the gap between germline ends came to 7 bases. Based on the CDR3 plus reference TRBV7-2 and TRBJ1-2, the full variable domain is GAGVSQSPSNKVTEKGKDVELRCDPISGHTALYWYRQSLGQGLEFLIYFQGNSAPDKSGLPSDRFSAERTGGSVSTLTIQRTQQEDSAVYLCASSLAPDNYGYTFGSGTRLTVV.